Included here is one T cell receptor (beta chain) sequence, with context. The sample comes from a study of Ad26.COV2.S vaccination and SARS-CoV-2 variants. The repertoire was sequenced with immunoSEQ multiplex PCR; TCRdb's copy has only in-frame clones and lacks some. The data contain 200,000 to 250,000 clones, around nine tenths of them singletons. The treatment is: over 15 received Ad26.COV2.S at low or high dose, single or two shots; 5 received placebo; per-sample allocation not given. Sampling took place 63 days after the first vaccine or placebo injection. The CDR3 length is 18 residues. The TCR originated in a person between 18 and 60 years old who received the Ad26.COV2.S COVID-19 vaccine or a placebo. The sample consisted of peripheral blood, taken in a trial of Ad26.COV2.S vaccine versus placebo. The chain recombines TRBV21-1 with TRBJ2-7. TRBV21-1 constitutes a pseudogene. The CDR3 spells CASSIRISCRPPTYEQYF. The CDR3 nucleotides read TGTGCCAGCAGCATTCGGATTTCGTGTAGGCCGCCTACCTACGAGCAGTACTTC.